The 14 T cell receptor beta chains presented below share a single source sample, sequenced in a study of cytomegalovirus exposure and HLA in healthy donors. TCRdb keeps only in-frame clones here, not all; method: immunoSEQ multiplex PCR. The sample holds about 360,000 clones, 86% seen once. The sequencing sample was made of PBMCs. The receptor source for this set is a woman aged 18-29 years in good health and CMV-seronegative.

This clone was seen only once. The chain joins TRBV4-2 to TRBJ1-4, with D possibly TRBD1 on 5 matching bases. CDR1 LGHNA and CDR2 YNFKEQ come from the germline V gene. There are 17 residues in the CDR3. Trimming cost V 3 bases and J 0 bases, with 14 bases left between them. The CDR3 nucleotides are TGTGCCAGCAGCCAGGAGGGGCAGTTTGCAACTAATGAAAAACTGTTTTTT. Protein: CASSQEGQFATNEKLFF.

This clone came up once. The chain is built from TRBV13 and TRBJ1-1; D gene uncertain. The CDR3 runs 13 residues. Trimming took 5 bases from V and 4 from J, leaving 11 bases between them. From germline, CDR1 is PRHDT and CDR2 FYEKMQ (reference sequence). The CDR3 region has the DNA TGTGCCAGCAGCCCCCGGTTGTTCACTGAAGCTTTCTTT. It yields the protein CASSPRLFTEAFF. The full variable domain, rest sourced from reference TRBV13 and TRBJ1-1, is AAGVIQSPRHLIKEKRETATLKCYPIPRHDTVYWYQQGPGQDPQFLISFYEKMQSDKGSIPDRFSAQQFSDYHSELNMSSLELGDSALYFCASSPRLFTEAFFGQGTRLTVV.

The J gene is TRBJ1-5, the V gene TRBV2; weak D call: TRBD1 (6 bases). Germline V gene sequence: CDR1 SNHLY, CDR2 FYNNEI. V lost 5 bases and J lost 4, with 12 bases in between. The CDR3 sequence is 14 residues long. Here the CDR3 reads CASSTNRANQPQHF. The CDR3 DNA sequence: TGTGCCAGCAGTACCAACAGGGCAAATCAGCCCCAGCATTTT.

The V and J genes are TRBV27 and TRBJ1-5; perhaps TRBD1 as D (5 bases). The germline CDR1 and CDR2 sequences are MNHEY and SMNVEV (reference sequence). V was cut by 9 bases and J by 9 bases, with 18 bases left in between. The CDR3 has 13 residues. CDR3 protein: CASSRGFPWPQHF. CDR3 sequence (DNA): TGTGCCAGTAGCCGGGGGTTCCCATGGCCCCAGCATTTT.

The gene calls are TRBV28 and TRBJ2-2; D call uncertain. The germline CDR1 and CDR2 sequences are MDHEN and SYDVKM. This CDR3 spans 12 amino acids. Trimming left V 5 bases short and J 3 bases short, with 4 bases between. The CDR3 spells CASSLDTGELFF. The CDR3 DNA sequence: TGTGCCAGCAGTCTTGACACCGGGGAGCTGTTTTTT.

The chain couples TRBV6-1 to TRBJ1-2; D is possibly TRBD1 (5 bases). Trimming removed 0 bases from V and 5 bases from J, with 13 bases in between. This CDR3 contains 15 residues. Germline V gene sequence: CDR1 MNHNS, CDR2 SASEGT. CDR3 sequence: CASSEAGRRGYGYTF. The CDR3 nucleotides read TGTGCCAGCAGTGAAGCCGGGCGAAGGGGTTATGGCTACACCTTC.

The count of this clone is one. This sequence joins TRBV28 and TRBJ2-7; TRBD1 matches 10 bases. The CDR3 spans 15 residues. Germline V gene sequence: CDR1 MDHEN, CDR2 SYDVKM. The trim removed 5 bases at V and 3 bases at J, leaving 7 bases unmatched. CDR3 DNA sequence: TGTGCCAGCAGTCCCGGGACAGGGGAGAGCTACGAGCAGTACTTC. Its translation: CASSPGTGESYEQYF.

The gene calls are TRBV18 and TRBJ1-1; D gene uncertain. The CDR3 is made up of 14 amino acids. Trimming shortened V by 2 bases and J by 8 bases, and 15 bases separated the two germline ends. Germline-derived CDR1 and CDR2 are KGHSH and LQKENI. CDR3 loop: CASSPRSGGPEAFF. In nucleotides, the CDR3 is TGTGCCAGCTCACCAAGAAGTGGAGGGCCGGAAGCTTTCTTT.

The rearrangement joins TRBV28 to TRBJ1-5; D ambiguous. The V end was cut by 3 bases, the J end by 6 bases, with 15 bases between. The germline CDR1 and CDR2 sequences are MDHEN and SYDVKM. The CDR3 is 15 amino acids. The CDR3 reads CASSFQRGGFQPQHF. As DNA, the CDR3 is TGTGCCAGCAGTTTTCAGAGAGGAGGGTTTCAGCCCCAGCATTTT. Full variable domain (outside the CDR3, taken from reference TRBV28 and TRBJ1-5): DVKVTQSSRYLVKRTGEKVFLECVQDMDHENMFWYRQDPGLGLRLIYFSYDVKMKEKGDIPEGYSVSREKKERFSLILESASTNQTSMYLCASSFQRGGFQPQHFGDGTRLSIL.

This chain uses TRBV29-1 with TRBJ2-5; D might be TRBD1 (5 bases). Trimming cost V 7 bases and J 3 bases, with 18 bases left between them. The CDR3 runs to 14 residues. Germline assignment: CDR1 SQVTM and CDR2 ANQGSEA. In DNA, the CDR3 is TGCAGCGCCCGCCAGGGCCCATGGGAAGAGACCCAGTACTTC. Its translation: CSARQGPWEETQYF.

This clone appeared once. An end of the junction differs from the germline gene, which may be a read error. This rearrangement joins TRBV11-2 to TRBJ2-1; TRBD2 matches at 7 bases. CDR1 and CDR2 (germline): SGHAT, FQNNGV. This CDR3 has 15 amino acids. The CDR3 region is CASSLQRGQYNELFF. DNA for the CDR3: TGTGCCAGCAGCTTACAGCGGGGCCAATACAATGAGCTGTTCTTC. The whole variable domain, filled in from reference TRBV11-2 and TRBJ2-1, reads EAGVAQSPRYKIIEKRQSVAFWCNPISGHATLYWYQQILGQGPKLLIQFQNNGVVDDSQLPKDRFSAERLKGVDSTLKIQPAKLEDSAVYLCASSLQRGQYNELFFGPGTRLTVL.

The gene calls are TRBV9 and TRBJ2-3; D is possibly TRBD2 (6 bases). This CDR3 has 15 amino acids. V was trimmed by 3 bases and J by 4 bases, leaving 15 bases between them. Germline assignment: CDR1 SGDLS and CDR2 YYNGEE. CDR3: CASSGGESGADTQYF. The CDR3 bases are TGTGCCAGCAGCGGCGGGGAATCCGGGGCAGATACGCAGTATTTT.

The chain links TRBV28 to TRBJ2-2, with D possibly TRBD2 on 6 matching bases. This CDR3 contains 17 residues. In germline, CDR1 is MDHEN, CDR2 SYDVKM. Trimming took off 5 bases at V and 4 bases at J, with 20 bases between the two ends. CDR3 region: CASSLLRGVGGTGELFF. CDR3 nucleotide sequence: TGTGCCAGCAGTCTCCTCCGCGGGGTCGGGGGCACCGGGGAGCTGTTTTTT.

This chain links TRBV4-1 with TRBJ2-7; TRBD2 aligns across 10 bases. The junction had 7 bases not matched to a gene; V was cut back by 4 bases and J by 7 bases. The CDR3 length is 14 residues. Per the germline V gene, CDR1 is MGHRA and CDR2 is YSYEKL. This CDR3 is CASSLLAGAGEQYF. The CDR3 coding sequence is TGCGCCAGCAGCCTTCTAGCGGGGGCGGGAGAGCAGTACTTC.